This T cell receptor beta chain was identified in a study of glioma-infiltrating T cells. Findings of the study overall: Only very few CDR3 sequences appeared in both tissue and blood. Gliomas, especially low-grade, showed above-expected tissue-blood divergence; non-neoplastic patients showed below.

Deletions cut 5 bases from V and 6 bases from J, with 13 bases between. Germline CDR1 is LGHDT and CDR2 is YNNKEL (reference sequence). The CDR3 covers 13 residues. TCR alpha and beta CDR3 regions were amplified from RNA using iRepertoire nested multiplex PCR. For one-step reverse transcription and amplification, 100-400 ng of tissue mRNA or PBMC total RNA was used. Using its own MiXCR run on the multiplex PCR reads, TCRdb lists one record per CDR3 protein. The repertoire holds tens of thousands of distinct CDR3 sequences, with about 23% as singletons. This clonotype was observed many times. Its antigen is undetermined.

The material sequenced was glioma tissue, nonneoplastic brain tissue, or PBMCs (not recorded which). The sequence was obtained from a human donor with low-grade glioma or glioblastoma, undergoing nonglioma brain surgery, or in good health (not recorded which). J is TRBJ1-1 and V is TRBV3-1, with D perhaps TRBD1 (6 bases). CDR3 protein: CASSLTGLAEAFF. DNA for the CDR3: TGTGCCAGCAGCTTAACAGGGCTGGCTGAAGCTTTCTTT.